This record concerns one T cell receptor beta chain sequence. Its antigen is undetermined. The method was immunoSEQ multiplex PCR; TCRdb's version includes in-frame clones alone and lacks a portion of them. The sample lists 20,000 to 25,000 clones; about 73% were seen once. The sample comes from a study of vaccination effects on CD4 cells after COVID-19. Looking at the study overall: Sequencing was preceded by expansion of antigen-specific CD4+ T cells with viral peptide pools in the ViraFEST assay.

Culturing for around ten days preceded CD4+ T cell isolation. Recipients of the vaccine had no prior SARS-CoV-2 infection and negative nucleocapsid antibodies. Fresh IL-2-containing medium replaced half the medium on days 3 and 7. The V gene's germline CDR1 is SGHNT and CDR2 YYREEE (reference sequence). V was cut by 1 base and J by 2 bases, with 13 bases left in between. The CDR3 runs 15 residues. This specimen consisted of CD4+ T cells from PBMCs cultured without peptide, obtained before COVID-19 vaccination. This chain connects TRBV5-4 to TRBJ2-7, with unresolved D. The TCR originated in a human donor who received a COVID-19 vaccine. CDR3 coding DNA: TGTGCCAGCAGCTTGTCGCGCTACACGACCTACGAGCAGTACTTC. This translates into CASSLSRYTTYEQYF.